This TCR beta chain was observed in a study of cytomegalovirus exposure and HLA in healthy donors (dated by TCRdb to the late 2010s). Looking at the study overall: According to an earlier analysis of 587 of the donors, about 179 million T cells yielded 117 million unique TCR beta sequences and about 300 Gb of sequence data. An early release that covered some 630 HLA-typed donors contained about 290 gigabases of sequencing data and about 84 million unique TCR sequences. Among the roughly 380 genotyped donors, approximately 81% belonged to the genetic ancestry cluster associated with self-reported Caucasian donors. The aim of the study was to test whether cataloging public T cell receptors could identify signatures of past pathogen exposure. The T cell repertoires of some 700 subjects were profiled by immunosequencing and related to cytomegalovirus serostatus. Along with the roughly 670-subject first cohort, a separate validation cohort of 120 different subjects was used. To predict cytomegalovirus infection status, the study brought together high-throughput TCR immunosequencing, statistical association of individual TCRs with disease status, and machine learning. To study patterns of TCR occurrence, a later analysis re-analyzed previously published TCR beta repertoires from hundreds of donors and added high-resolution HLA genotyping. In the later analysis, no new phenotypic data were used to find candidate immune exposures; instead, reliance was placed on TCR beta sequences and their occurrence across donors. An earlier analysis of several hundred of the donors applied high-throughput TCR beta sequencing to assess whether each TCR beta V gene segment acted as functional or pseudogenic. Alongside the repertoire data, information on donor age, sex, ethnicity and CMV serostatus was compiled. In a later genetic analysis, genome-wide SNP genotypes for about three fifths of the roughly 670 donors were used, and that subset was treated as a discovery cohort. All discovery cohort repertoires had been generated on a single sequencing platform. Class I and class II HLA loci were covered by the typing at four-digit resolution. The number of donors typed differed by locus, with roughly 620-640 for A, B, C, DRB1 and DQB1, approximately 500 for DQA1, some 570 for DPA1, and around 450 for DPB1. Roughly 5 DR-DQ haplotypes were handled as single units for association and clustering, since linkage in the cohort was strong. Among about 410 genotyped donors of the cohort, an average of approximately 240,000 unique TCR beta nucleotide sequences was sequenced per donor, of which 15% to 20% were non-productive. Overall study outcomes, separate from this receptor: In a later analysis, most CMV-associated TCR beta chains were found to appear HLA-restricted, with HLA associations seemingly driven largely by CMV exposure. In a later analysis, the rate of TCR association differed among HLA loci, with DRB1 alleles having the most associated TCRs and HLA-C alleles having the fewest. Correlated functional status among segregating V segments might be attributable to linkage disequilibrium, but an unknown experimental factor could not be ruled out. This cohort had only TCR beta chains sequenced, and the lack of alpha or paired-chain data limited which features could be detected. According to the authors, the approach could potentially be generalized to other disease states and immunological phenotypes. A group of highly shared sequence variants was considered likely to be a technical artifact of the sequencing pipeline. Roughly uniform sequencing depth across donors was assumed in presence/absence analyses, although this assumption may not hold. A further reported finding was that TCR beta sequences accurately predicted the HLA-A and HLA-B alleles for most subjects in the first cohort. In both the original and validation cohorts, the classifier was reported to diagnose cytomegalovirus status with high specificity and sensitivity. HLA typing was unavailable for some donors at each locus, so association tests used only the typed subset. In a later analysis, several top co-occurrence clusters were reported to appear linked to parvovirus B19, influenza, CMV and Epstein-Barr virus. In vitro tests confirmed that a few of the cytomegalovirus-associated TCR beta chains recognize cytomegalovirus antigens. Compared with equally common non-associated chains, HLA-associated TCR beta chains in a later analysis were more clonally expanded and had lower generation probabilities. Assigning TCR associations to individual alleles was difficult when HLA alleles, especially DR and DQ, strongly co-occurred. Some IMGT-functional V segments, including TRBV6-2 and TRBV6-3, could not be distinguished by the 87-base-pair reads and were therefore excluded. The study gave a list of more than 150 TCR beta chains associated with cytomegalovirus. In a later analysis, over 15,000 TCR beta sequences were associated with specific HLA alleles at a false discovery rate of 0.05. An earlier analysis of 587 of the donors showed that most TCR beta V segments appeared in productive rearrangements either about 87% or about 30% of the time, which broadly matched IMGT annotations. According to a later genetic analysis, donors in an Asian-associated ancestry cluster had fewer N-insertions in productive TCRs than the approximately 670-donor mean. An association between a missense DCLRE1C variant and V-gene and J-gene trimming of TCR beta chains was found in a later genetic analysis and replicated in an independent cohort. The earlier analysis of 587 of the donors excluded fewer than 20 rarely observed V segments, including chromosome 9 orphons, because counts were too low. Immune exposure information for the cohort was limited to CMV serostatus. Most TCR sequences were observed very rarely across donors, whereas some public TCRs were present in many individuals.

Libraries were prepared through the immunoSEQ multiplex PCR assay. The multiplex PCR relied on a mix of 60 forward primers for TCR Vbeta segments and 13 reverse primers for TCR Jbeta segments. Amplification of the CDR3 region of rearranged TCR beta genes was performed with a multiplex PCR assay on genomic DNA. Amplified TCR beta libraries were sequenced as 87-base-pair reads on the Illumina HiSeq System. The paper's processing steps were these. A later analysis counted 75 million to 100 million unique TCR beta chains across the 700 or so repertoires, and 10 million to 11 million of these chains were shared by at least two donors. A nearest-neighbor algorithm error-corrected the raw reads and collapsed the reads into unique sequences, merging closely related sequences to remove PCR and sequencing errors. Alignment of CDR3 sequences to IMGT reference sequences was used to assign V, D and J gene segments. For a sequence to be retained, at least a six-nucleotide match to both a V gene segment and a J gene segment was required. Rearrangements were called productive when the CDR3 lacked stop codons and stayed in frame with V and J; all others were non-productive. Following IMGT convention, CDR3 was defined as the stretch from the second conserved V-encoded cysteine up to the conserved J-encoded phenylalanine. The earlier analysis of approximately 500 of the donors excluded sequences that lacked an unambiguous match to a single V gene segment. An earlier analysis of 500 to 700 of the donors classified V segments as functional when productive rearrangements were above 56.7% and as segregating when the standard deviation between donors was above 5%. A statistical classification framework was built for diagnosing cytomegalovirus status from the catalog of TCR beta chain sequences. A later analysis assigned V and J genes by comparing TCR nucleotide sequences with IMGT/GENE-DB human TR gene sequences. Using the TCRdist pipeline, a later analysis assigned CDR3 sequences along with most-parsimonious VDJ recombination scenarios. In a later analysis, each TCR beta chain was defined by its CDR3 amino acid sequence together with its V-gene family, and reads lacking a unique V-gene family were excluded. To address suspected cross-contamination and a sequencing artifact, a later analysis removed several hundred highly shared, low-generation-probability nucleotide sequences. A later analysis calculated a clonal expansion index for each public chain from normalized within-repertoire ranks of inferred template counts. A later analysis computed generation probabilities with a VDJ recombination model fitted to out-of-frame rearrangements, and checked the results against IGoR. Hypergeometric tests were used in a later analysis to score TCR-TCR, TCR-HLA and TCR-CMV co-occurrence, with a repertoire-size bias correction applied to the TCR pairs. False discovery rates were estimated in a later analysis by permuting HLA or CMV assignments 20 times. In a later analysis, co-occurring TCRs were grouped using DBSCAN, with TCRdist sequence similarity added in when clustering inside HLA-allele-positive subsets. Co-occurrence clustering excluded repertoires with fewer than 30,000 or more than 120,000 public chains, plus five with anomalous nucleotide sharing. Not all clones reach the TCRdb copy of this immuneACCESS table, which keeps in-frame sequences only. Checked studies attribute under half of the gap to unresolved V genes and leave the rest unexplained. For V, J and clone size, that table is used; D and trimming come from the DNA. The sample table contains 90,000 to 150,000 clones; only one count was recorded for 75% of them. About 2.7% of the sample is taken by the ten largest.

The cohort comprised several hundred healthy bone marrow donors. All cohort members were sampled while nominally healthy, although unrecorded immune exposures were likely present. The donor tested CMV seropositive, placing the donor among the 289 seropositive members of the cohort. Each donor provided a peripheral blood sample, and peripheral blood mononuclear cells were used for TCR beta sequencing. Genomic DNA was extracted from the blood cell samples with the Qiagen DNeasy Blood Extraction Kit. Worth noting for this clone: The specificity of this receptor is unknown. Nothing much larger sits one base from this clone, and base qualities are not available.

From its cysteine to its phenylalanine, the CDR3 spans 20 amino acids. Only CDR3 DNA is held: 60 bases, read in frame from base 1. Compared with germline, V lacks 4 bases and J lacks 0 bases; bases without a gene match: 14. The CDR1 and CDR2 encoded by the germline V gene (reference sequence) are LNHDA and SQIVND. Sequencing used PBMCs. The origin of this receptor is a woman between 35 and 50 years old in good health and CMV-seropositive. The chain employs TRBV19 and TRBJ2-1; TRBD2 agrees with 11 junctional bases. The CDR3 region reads CASSTLGTSGPKGSYNEQFF. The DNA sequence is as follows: TGTGCCAGTAGTACCCTAGGGACTAGCGGACCTAAGGGCTCCTACAATGAGCAGTTCTTC. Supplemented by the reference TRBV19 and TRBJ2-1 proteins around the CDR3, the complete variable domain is DGGITQSPKYLFRKEGQNVTLSCEQNLNHDAMYWYRQDPGQGLRLIYYSQIVNDFQKGDIAEGYSVSREKKESFPLTVTSAQKNPTAFYLCASSTLGTSGPKGSYNEQFFGPGTRLTVL.